The T cell receptor beta chain described here comes from a study of T cell responses to AZD1222 COVID-19 vaccine (dated by TCRdb to the early 2020s). In terms of the full investigation: AZD1222 recipients given second doses at about 4 weeks or at about 12 weeks were pooled, since spike-specific TCR depth and breadth were not found to differ between the two schedules. Trial participants were enrolled into age subgroups of 18-55, 56-69 and 70-plus years, which contained about 150, 28 and 57 TCR-sequenced participants, respectively. A total of around 240 trial participants underwent TCR sequencing, of whom 207 received two doses of AZD1222 and about 25 received two doses of the MenACWY control vaccine.

What the research found in general, with its limitations: The whole spike protein was spanned by vaccine-associated CD4 TCRs, and dominant responses were seen in regions 160-218 and 743-854. The 56-69-year group was small, and its depth increase did not reach significance, likely because of low power. Participants were mostly white British, with more females than males. The authors suggested clonal diversity may have been underestimated. Only five or six AZD1222 recipients were SARS-CoV-2 seropositive at baseline, limiting conclusions about previously exposed vaccinees. Because no samples from the day 14 peak response were available, repertoires could be characterized only after the peak T cell response. Reportedly, close to half of the unique spike-specific TCRs recognized epitopes lying outside the regions that are mutated in the B.1.351 and B.1.1.7 variants. After two AZD1222 doses, spike-specific TCR breadth and depth were significantly higher than at day 0 and than in MenACWY recipients.

According to the germline V gene (reference sequence), CDR1 reads SGHKS and CDR2 reads YYEKEE. The V and J ends are trimmed by 2 bases and 8 bases, leaving 14 bases between them. The CDR3 measures 15 amino acids from cysteine to phenylalanine. The DNA shown is the 45-base CDR3, in frame from base 1. As to this clone: Its recognized antigen is unknown. No base quality values were provided; no much bigger clone lies one nucleotide off.

The CDR3 regions of human TCRbeta chains were analyzed by immunosequencing. Processing in the source paper ran as follows. Repertoire TCRs were matched against a reference library of SARS-CoV-2-specific TCRs generated with the MIRA antigen-specificity platform. Breadth was defined as the fraction of unique TCRs that were SARS-CoV-2-associated. Depth was defined as the fraction of total T cells that were SARS-CoV-2-associated. Using the MIRA data, each spike-specific TCR was mapped to the spike region that the TCR reacts to and placed in a CD4 or CD8 class. Log10-transformed breadth and depth values were compared by one-way ANOVA with Sidak's multiple comparisons tests. Imported from immuneACCESS, the table was reduced by TCRdb to in-frame sequences with V and J called. These copies leave out some clones; in studies compared against another copy, an unresolved V gene accounts for under half, and the cause of the remainder is not known. From that table come the V and J calls and clone size; the DNA was used to work out D and trimming. The sample table holds about 97,000 clones, of which roughly 89% were seen once. Approximately 7.5% of the sample is in the top ten clones.

Reading the label with the study, this specimen's time point is: baseline before first vaccination. Vaccinee samples were obtained from the UK trials COV001 and COV002, which included a single-blind randomized controlled phase 2/3 trial of AZD1222 (ChAdOx1 nCoV-19) in healthy adults. For TCRbeta chain sequencing, PBMC samples were collected from trial participants at day 0 and at day 28 after the second dose. The TCR originated in an adult in good health. The chain employs TRBV5-5 and TRBJ1-6; the D gene is perhaps TRBD1, from 5 matching bases. The starting material was peripheral blood, obtained on day 0 of AZD1222 vaccination. The bases read TGTGCCAGCAGCTTCCTTGGGGGATGGGATTCACCCCTCCACTTT. The translation is CASSFLGGWDSPLHF.